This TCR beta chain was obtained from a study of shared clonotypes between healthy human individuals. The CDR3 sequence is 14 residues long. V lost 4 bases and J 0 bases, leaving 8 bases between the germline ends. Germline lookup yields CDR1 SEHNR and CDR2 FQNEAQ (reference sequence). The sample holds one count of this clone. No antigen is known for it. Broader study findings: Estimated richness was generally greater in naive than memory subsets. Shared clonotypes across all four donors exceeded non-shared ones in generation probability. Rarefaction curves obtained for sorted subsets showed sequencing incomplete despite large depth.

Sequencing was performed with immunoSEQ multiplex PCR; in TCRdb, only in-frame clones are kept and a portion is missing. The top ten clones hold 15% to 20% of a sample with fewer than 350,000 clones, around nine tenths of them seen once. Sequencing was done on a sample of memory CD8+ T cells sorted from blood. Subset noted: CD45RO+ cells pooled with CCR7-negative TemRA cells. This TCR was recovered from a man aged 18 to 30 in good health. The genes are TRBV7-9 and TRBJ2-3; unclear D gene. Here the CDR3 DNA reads TGTGCCAGCAGCTCCGAAATTAGCACAGATACGCAGTATTTT. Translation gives CASSSEISTDTQYF.